These 32 T cell receptor beta chains were all obtained from the same sample, sequenced in a study of cytomegalovirus exposure and HLA in healthy donors. Primers included in the PCR were 60 Vbeta and 13 Jbeta primers. Only in-frame clones appear in the TCRdb table, and some are missing; sequencing was by immunoSEQ multiplex PCR. Of some 120,000 clones in the sample, 70% to 75% were seen once. Sequencing was carried out using PBMCs. All receptors derive from a woman aged 35 to 49 in good health and CMV-seronegative.

J is TRBJ1-1 and V is TRBV7-2; no clear D gene. In germline, CDR1 is SGHTA, CDR2 FQGNSA. The V end was cut by 6 bases, the J end by 0 bases, with 11 bases between. The CDR3 extends over 14 amino acids. CDR3 nucleotide sequence: TGTGCCAGCAGGCCCACCCTAATGAACACTGAAGCTTTCTTT. Translation: CASRPTLMNTEAFF. Full variable domain (missing parts from reference TRBV7-2 and TRBJ1-1): GAGVSQSPSNKVTEKGKDVELRCDPISGHTALYWYRQSLGQGLEFLIYFQGNSAPDKSGLPSDRFSAERTGGSVSTLTIQRTQQEDSAVYLCASRPTLMNTEAFFGQGTRLTVV.

The gene calls are TRBV7-9 and TRBJ1-4; 8 positions match TRBD1. Germline V gives CDR1 SEHNR, CDR2 FQNEAQ (reference sequence). The CDR3 has 16 residues. V lost 5 bases, J lost 8 bases, and 13 bases stayed unmatched. CDR3 protein: CASSHSYSRGQEKLFF. The CDR3 nucleotides read TGTGCCAGCAGCCATAGTTATAGCAGGGGGCAAGAAAAACTGTTTTTT.

The rearrangement uses TRBV9 and TRBJ2-1; 9 positions match TRBD2. V shed 6 bases, J shed 8 bases, and the junction held 15 bases outside the gene matches. Germline V CDR1 and CDR2: SGDLS, YYNGEE. This CDR3 has 16 amino acids. CDR3: CASTEGKAGGRHEQFF. CDR3 sequence (DNA): TGTGCCAGCACCGAGGGGAAGGCGGGGGGGCGTCATGAGCAGTTCTTC.

The chain has TRBV7-8 and TRBJ2-2; a weak D match, TRBD2 (6 bases). V gave up 3 bases and J gave up 7 bases, with 9 bases separating them. This CDR3 region has 13 residues. Germline CDR1 SGHVS, CDR2 FQNEAQ. The CDR3 here is CASSFGSYGELFF. As DNA, the CDR3 is TGTGCCAGCAGCTTCGGGAGTTACGGGGAGCTGTTTTTT.

V gene TRBV9 combines with J gene TRBJ2-7; 10 bases agree with TRBD2. The J segment lost 2 bases and the V segment lost 4 bases, leaving 6 bases of the junction unmatched. The CDR3 has 15 residues. Germline CDR1 SGDLS, CDR2 YYNGEE. This CDR3 reads CASSPTGTSAYEQYF. The CDR3 nucleotides are TGTGCCAGCAGCCCCACCGGGACTAGCGCCTACGAGCAGTACTTC.

This chain uses TRBV29-1 with TRBJ1-2; perhaps TRBD1 as D (5 bases). CDR1 and CDR2 (germline): SQVTM, ANQGSEA. V was cut by 6 bases and J by 5 bases, with 7 bases left in between. The CDR3 extends over 10 amino acids. CDR3 DNA sequence: TGCAGCGTACAGGAATATGGCTACACCTTC. Its translation is CSVQEYGYTF.

The table lists this clone with a count of one. V is TRBV19 and J is TRBJ1-5; the D is unclear. The germline V gene encodes CDR1 LNHDA and CDR2 SQIVND (reference sequence). The CDR3 extends over 14 amino acids. V lost 10 bases and J 4 bases, leaving 17 bases between the germline ends. The CDR3 DNA follows: TGTGCCACCGGGGAACAGCTATTTAATCAGCCCCAGCATTTT. Amino acid sequence: CATGEQLFNQPQHF.

This clone was picked up a small number of times. J is TRBJ1-2 and V is TRBV19; TRBD1 might be the D (6 bases). V shed 7 bases and J shed 2 bases, with 17 bases lying between them. From germline, CDR1 is LNHDA and CDR2 SQIVND (reference sequence). The CDR3 is made up of 15 amino acids. In nucleotides, the CDR3 is TGTGCCAGTACCCCAGTCCCAGGGGTAAACTATGGCTACACCTTC. This encodes CASTPVPGVNYGYTF.

The rearrangement links TRBV30 to TRBJ1-4, with TRBD1 as a possible D gene (5 bases). The CDR3 contains 15 residues. V lost 5 bases to trimming and J lost 3 bases, with 16 bases between them. Germline CDR1 is GTSNPN and CDR2 is SVGIG (reference sequence). DNA of the CDR3: TGTGCCTGGGGACTAGGGGTTTTAGCTAATGAAAAACTGTTTTTT. Translation: CAWGLGVLANEKLFF.

The CDR3 loop reads CASSLTQAYKNIQYF. CDR3 sequence (DNA): TGTGCCAGCAGCTTAACCCAAGCGTACAAAAACATTCAGTACTTC. V is TRBV7-2 and J is TRBJ2-4; D gene unclear. This CDR3 region has 15 residues. Trimming removed 2 bases from V and 3 bases from J, with 11 bases in between. CDR1 is SGHTA and CDR2 is FQGNSA in the germline V gene.

CDR3 in amino acids: CASSSQGGYGYTF. In nucleotides, the CDR3 is TGTGCCAGCAGCTCCCAGGGCGGCTATGGCTACACCTTC. The rearrangement joins TRBV5-5 to TRBJ1-2; weak D call: TRBD1 (5 bases). Germline CDR1 and CDR2: SGHKS and YYEKEE (reference sequence). CDR3 length: 13 amino acids. Trimming removed 3 bases at V and 4 bases at J, with 10 bases between.

This clone is a singleton in its sample. This chain links TRBV10-3 with TRBJ1-1; no definite D call. Germline CDR1 ENHRY, CDR2 SYGVKD. The V end lost 3 bases, the J end lost 5 bases, and 13 bases lay between the germline ends. The CDR3 runs 14 residues. The CDR3 nucleotides read TGTGCCATCAGTGAAGACCCTCAGAGGACTGAAGCTTTCTTT. It translates to CAISEDPQRTEAFF.

The J gene is TRBJ1-1, the V gene TRBV6-1, with 10 bases that match TRBD1. The CDR3 is made up of 16 amino acids. J lost 0 bases, V lost 4 bases, and 5 bases had no gene match. The germline gives CDR1 MNHNS, CDR2 SASEGT. The DNA of the CDR3 is TGTGCCAGCAGTGGAGGGACAGGGGTGATGAACACTGAAGCTTTCTTT. It translates to CASSGGTGVMNTEAFF.

The rearrangement joins TRBV6-1 to TRBJ1-2, with a weak D call TRBD1 (5 bases). CDR3 size: 13 residues. The germline V gene encodes CDR1 MNHNS and CDR2 SASEGT. Trimming removed 6 bases from V and 8 bases from J, with 16 bases in between. CDR3 sequence: CASSQMGEGGYTF. CDR3 sequence (DNA): TGTGCCAGCAGCCAAATGGGGGAGGGAGGCTACACCTTC.

The chain combines TRBV27 with TRBJ1-5, with no clear D. The CDR3 contains 16 residues. Germline loops: CDR1 MNHEY, CDR2 SMNVEV (reference sequence). The germline V and J ends were trimmed by 4 bases and 2 bases, with 15 bases remaining between them. CDR3 amino acids: CASSSETSPRNQPQHF. The CDR3 DNA follows: TGTGCCAGCAGTTCCGAGACAAGTCCACGCAATCAGCCCCAGCATTTT.

The chain employs TRBV7-2 and TRBJ2-3, with 11 bases aligning to TRBD2. The ends lost 5 bases at V and 6 bases at J; junction bases unmatched: 13. CDR1 is SGHTA, CDR2 FQGNSA, per germline. The CDR3 is made up of 17 amino acids. The CDR3 here is CASSPGGSGRAGDTQYF. CDR3 coding DNA: TGTGCCAGCAGCCCAGGGGGTAGCGGGAGGGCCGGTGATACGCAGTATTTT.

This sequence joins TRBV4-3 and TRBJ1-5, with 7 bases matching TRBD1. V shed 1 base and J 2 bases; nucleotides not matched to a gene: 14. Per the germline V gene, CDR1 is LGHNA and CDR2 is YSLEER. There are 19 residues in the CDR3. In nucleotides, the CDR3 is TGCGCCAGCAGCCAAGTAATAGGGGGCGTTTGGTACGGCAATCAGCCCCAGCATTTT. Translated, it gives CASSQVIGGVWYGNQPQHF.

The rearrangement links TRBV5-4 to TRBJ2-7; 8 nucleotides match TRBD2. The CDR3 contains 13 residues. Germline CDR1 SGHNT, CDR2 YYREEE (reference sequence). V was pared by 10 bases and J by 3 bases, with 9 bases of the junction left unmatched. The CDR3 DNA reads TGTGCCCAAACCGTAGCGGGGAGCTACGAGCAGTACTTC. Protein: CAQTVAGSYEQYF.

The rearrangement links TRBV10-3 to TRBJ2-7; 12 bases are shared with TRBD2. The J segment lost 3 bases and the V segment lost 6 bases, leaving 3 bases of the junction unmatched. Germline V gives CDR1 ENHRY, CDR2 SYGVKD. The CDR3 is made up of 14 amino acids. CDR3 protein: CAISTSGGIYEQYF. The CDR3 DNA sequence: TGTGCCATCAGCACTAGCGGGGGGATCTACGAGCAGTACTTC.

This clone has just a few counts. The chain joins TRBV6-5 to TRBJ2-3, with TRBD1 as a possible D gene (6 bases). Germline V lookup: CDR1 MNHEY, CDR2 SVGAGI. V lost 8 bases and J lost 2, with 11 bases in between. The CDR3 is 13 amino acids. Here the CDR3 reads CASRRDNTDTQYF. CDR3 bases: TGTGCCAGCCGTCGGGACAACACAGATACGCAGTATTTT.

This clone was counted a single time. This chain connects TRBV7-2 to TRBJ2-3, with TRBD2 identical over 10 bases. The V gene's germline CDR1 is SGHTA and CDR2 FQGNSA. The CDR3 has 13 amino acids. With V trimmed by 9 bases and J by 4 bases, 4 bases remained unmatched. DNA for the CDR3: TGTGCCAGTAAGACTAGCGGGCCAGATACGCAGTATTTT. Translation: CASKTSGPDTQYF.

This chain uses TRBV4-1 with TRBJ2-1; 12 bases agree with TRBD2. The CDR3 is 16 residues long. Per the germline V gene, CDR1 is MGHRA and CDR2 is YSYEKL. Trimming at V came to 8 bases and at J to 7 bases, leaving 12 bases not matched to a gene. This CDR3 reads CASRKGALAGGNEQFF. The CDR3 DNA reads as TGCGCCAGCCGCAAAGGGGCACTAGCGGGAGGTAATGAGCAGTTCTTC.

The chain employs TRBV27 and TRBJ2-5; 7 nucleotides match TRBD2. In germline, CDR1 is MNHEY, CDR2 SMNVEV (reference sequence). The CDR3 spans 15 residues. V dropped 4 bases and J dropped 5; count of bases not matched to a gene: 10. This CDR3 is CASSSPSGLGETQYF. CDR3 DNA: TGTGCCAGCAGTTCCCCTAGCGGTTTGGGGGAGACCCAGTACTTC.

CDR3 nucleotides: TGTGCTAGTGGTTTGGTAGAGCCGGGAAGCTCCTACGAGCAGTACTTC. This codes for CASGLVEPGSSYEQYF. The chain carries TRBV12-5 and TRBJ2-7; possible D gene TRBD2, 5 bases. V shed 0 bases and J shed 0 bases, with 12 bases lying between them. This CDR3 is 16 amino acids long. CDR1 is LGHNT, CDR2 FRNRAP, per germline. Complete variable domain (other parts from reference TRBV12-5 and TRBJ2-7): DARVTQTPRHKVTEMGQEVTMRCQPILGHNTVFWYRQTMMQGLELLAYFRNRAPLDDSGMPKDRFSAEMPDATLATLKIQPSEPRDSAVYFCASGLVEPGSSYEQYFGPGTRLTVT.

This clone was picked up a small number of times. The rearrangement uses TRBV5-4 and TRBJ2-5; 7 bases match TRBD2. Per the germline V gene, CDR1 is SGHNT and CDR2 is YYREEE (reference sequence). V was clipped by 4 bases and J by 1 base; unmatched bases: 7. The CDR3 has 15 residues. The CDR3 reads CASSRIGGIQETQYF. The CDR3 bases are TGTGCCAGCAGCAGAATCGGGGGGATCCAAGAGACCCAGTACTTC.

The chain joins TRBV11-1 to TRBJ1-1; D gene uncertain. Germline CDR1 reads SGHAT; CDR2 reads FQDESV (reference sequence). V was clipped by 5 bases and J by 0 bases, with 10 bases between them. The CDR3 consists of 14 residues. The CDR3 coding sequence is TGTGCCAGCAGCCCTCCGACAATGAACACTGAAGCTTTCTTT. Protein sequence: CASSPPTMNTEAFF.

This rearrangement joins TRBV18 to TRBJ2-2, with 9 bases fitting TRBD2. V shed 4 bases, J shed 2 bases, and the junction held 5 bases outside the gene matches. The CDR3 length is 16 residues. The germline V gene has CDR1 KGHSH and CDR2 LQKENI. The CDR3 sequence: CASSLAGARNTGELFF. CDR3 DNA sequence: TGTGCCAGCTCACTAGCGGGAGCCCGCAACACCGGGGAGCTGTTTTTT.

This rearrangement joins TRBV4-1 to TRBJ1-2, with a weak D call TRBD1 (6 bases). Deletions cut 1 base from V and 5 bases from J, with 14 bases between. Germline values: CDR1 MGHRA, CDR2 YSYEKL. The CDR3 contains 15 residues. CDR3 bases: TGCGCCAGCAGCCAAGGGAGACAGGAGACTTATGGCTACACCTTC. Translation gives CASSQGRQETYGYTF.

Written as DNA, the CDR3 is TGTGCCAGCAGCTTATTGGATCGGCCGGGGATAAAAAGGCAAGAGACCCAGTACTTC. Its protein is CASSLLDRPGIKRQETQYF. The chain links TRBV7-2 to TRBJ2-5; a weak D match, TRBD2 (5 bases). The CDR3 contains 19 residues. CDR1 is SGHTA, CDR2 FQGNSA, per germline. Trimming stripped 2 bases from V and 2 bases from J, with 24 bases between.

This clone was counted between two and nine times. The genes are TRBV7-2 and TRBJ1-1; no clear D. The CDR3 spans 12 residues. The ends were cut back, 1 base at V and 8 bases at J, with 8 bases in the middle. Germline CDR1 and CDR2: SGHTA and FQGNSA. The CDR3 reads CASSLDSGEAFF. CDR3 DNA sequence: TGTGCCAGCAGCTTAGATTCGGGGGAAGCTTTCTTT.

The gene calls are TRBV2 and TRBJ2-4; 14 bases map to TRBD2. V lost 2 bases to trimming and J lost 7 bases; unmatched junction nucleotides: 16. The CDR3 sequence is 20 residues long. CDR1 SNHLY and CDR2 FYNNEI come from the germline V gene. CDR3 coding DNA: TGTGCCAGCAGTGAAAGGAGCCCGGGACTAGCGGGAGTAAGGGAGAACATTCAGTACTTC. Translating it yields CASSERSPGLAGVRENIQYF.

This clone appeared a few times. This chain connects TRBV18 to TRBJ1-3; D gene unclear. The CDR3 is made up of 13 amino acids. Germline V gene lookup returns CDR1 KGHSH and CDR2 LQKENI. V was cut by 3 bases and J by 5 bases, with 8 bases left in between. The CDR3 region has the DNA TGTGCCAGCTCACCTAATTTCCGAAACACCATATATTTT. It is translated as CASSPNFRNTIYF.